This TCR beta chain comes out of a study of PD-L1 blockade in urothelial cancer. The wider study: Blood underwent analysis 3 weeks (second dose) and 6 weeks after treatment began.

The germline CDR1 and CDR2 sequences are SGHRS and YFSETQ. The CDR3 spans 16 residues. After removal of 0 bases from V and 5 bases from J, the junction contained 7 bases not matched to a gene. Time point specified: peripheral blood 6 weeks after treatment start. Only in-frame clones appear in the TCRdb table, and some are missing; sequencing was by immunoSEQ multiplex PCR. The sample shows around 80,000 clones, under 95% of them seen only once. The receptor was derived from a woman at least 80 years old with urothelial cancer. The sample in question was PBMCs, obtained around atezolizumab (anti-PD-L1) treatment. This rearrangement joins TRBV5-1 to TRBJ2-1; 8 bases are shared with TRBD2. CDR3 nucleotides: TGCGCCAGCAGCTTGGTGGGACTAGGGGTTAACAATGAGCAGTTCTTC. Its protein product is CASSLVGLGVNNEQFF.